This T cell receptor beta chain comes out of a study of blood T cell repertoires in COVID-19. About the study: From the United States, Italy and Spain came samples of acute and convalescent COVID-19.

Authors' processing steps: From reference gene primer amplification, estimates of nucleated cell counts were derived. Measured with immunoSEQ multiplex PCR; TCRdb has only the in-frame clones, and not every one. V, J and clone size were drawn from that table, and D and trimming were deduced from the DNA. The sample lists approximately 240,000 clones, around 80% seen once, with around 4.1% in the top ten. This clone has just one count. This CDR3 contains 15 residues. Trimming cost V 0 bases and J 3 bases, with 11 bases left between them. The germline gives CDR1 MGHRA, CDR2 YSYEKL. The rearrangement joins TRBV4-1 to TRBJ1-1; TRBD1 might be the D (5 bases). This clonotype was sampled from a woman aged 40-49 years with active or convalescent COVID-19. Sequencing was carried out using peripheral blood. The CDR3 loop is CASSQDSGGDTEAFF. The CDR3 DNA is TGCGCCAGCAGCCAAGACTCCGGGGGGGACACTGAAGCTTTCTTT.